The present T cell receptor (beta chain) was sequenced within a study of tissue T cells after allogeneic stem cell transplantation. Looking at the study overall: Enrolled prospectively were adult allogeneic hematopoietic cell transplant recipients whose graft-versus-host disease was steroid-refractory.

Overall study results and limits: Motif-based clustering found tissue-specific repertoire signatures shared across patients, though few clones were shared.

Sequencing of TCRbeta CDR3 at survey depth gave sequences and template counts. The protocol was immunoSEQ multiplex PCR, while the TCRdb copy is restricted to in-frame clones and leaves out a portion. The repertoire holds roughly 25,000 clones, about 89% seen once, with roughly 2% in the top ten. Concerning this clone itself: Its target is not known.

Germline V CDR1 and CDR2: SQVTM, ANQGSEA. This CDR3 contains 11 residues. Trimming pared 7 bases from V and 7 bases from J, leaving 10 bases between. The TCR comes from a male donor older than 55 who later had graft-versus-host disease after an allogeneic stem cell transplant. V gene TRBV29-1 combines with J gene TRBJ1-4, with D perhaps matching TRBD1 (6 bases). Sequenced here: blood, sampled before transplantation. The CDR3 region is CSGGQREKLFF. In DNA, the CDR3 is TGCAGCGGCGGACAGCGTGAAAAACTGTTTTTT.